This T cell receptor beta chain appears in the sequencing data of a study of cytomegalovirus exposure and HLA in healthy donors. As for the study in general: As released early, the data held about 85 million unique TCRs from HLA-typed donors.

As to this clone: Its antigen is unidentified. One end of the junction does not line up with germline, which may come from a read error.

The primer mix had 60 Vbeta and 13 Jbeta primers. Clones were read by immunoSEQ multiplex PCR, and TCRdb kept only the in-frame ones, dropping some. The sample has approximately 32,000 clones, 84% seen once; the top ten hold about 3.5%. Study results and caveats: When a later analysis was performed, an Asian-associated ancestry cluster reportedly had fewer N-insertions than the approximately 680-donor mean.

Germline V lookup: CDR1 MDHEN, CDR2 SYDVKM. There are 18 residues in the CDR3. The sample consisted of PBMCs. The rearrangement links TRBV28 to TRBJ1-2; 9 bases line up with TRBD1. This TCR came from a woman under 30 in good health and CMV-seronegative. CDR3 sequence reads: CASSLRGLDRGSNYGYPF. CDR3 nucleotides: TGTGCCAGCAGCCTTCGAGGATTGGACAGGGGATCTAACTATGGCTACCCCTTC.